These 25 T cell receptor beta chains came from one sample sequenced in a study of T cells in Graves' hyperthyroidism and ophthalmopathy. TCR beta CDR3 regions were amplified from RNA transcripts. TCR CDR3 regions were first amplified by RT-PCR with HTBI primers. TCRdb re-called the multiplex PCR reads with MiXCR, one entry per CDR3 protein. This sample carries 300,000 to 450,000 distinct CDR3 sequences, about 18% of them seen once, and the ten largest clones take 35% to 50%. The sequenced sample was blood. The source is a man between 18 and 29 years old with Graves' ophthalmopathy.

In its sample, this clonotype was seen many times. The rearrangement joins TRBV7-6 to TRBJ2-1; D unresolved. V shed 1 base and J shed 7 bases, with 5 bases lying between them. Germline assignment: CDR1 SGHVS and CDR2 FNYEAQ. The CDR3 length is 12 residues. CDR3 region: CASSLGRNEQFF. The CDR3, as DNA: TGTGCCAGCAGCTTAGGAAGGAATGAGCAGTTCTTC. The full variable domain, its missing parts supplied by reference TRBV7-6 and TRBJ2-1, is GAGVSQSPRYKVTKRGQDVALRCDPISGHVSLYWYRQALGQGPEFLTYFNYEAQQDKSGLPNDRFSAERPEGSISTLTIQRTEQRDSAMYRCASSLGRNEQFFGPGTRLTVL.

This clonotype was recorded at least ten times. The DNA for the CDR3 is TGTGCCAGCAGTCGAAGCGGGGGGGCCTACAATGAGCAGTTCTTC. Translation: CASSRSGGAYNEQFF. The rearrangement uses TRBV27 and TRBJ2-1, with 10 bases lining up with TRBD2. The germline CDR1 and CDR2 sequences are MNHEY and SMNVEV (reference sequence). J was trimmed by 2 bases and V by 5 bases; bases with no gene match: 3. CDR3 length: 15 amino acids.

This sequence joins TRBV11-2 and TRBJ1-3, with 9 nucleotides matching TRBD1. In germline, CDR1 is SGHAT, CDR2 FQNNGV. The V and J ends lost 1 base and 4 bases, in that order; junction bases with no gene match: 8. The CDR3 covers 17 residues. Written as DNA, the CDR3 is TGTGCCAGCAGCTTAGTTCCGGGACAGGGAATGGGAAACACCATATATTTT. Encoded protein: CASSLVPGQGMGNTIYF.

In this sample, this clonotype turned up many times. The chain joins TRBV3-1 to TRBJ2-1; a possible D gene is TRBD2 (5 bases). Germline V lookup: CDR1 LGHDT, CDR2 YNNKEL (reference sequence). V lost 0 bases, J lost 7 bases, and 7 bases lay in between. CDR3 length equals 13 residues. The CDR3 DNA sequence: TGTGCCAGCAGCCAAGACGGCGGGAATGAGCAGTTCTTC. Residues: CASSQDGGNEQFF.

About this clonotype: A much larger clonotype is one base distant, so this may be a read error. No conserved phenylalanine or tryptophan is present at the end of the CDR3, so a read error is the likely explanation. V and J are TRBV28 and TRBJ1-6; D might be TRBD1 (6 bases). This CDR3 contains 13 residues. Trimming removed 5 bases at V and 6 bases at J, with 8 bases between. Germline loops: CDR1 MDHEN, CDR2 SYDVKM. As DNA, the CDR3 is TGTGCCAGCAGTCGGACAGTTAATTCACCCCTCCACTCT. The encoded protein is CASSRTVNSPLHS.

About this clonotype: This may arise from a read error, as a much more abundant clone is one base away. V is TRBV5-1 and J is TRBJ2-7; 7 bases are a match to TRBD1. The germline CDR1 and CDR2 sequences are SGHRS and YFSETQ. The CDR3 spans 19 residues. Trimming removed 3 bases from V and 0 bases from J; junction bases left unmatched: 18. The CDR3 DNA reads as TGCGCCAGCAGCTCATCTTCCGGGACAGACCTAACCAGCTCCTACGAGCAGTACTTC. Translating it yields CASSSSSGTDLTSSYEQYF. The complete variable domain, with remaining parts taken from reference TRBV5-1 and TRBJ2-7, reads KAGVTQTPRYLIKTRGQQVTLSCSPISGHRSVSWYQQTPGQGLQFLFEYFSETQRNKGNFPGRFSGRQFSNSRSEMNVSTLELGDSALYLCASSSSSGTDLTSSYEQYFGPGTRLTVT.

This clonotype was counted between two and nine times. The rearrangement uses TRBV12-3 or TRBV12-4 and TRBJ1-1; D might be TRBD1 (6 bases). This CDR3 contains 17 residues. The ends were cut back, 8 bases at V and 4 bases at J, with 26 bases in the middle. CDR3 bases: TGTGCCAGCTCACCCCCGGGACAACAACATTGGGGCACTGAAGCTTTCTTT. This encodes CASSPPGQQHWGTEAFF.

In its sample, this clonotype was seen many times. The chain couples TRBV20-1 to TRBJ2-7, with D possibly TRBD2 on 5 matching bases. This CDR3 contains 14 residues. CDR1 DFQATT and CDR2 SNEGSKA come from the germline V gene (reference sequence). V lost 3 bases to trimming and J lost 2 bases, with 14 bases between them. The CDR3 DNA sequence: TGCAGTGCTAGTGGTCCGGGGAACACCTACGAGCAGTACTTC. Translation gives CSASGPGNTYEQYF.

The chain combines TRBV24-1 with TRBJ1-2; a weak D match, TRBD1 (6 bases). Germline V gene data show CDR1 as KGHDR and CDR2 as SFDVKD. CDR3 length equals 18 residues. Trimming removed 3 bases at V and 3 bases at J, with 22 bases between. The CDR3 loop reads CATSDMRGMGKRDYGYTF. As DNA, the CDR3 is TGTGCCACCAGTGATATGAGGGGGATGGGCAAGAGGGACTATGGCTACACCTTC.

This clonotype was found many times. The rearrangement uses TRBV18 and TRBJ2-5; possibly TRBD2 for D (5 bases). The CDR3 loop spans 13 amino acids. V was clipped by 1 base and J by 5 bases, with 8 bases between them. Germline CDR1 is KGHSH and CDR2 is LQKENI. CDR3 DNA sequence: TGTGCCAGCTCACCACGGGAGAGCGAGACCCAGTACTTC. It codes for CASSPRESETQYF.

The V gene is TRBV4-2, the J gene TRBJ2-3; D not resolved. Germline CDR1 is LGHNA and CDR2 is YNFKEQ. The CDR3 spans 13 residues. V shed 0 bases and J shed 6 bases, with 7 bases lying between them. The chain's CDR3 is CASSQDTRDTQYF. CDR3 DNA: TGTGCCAGCAGCCAAGACACAAGGGATACGCAGTATTTT.

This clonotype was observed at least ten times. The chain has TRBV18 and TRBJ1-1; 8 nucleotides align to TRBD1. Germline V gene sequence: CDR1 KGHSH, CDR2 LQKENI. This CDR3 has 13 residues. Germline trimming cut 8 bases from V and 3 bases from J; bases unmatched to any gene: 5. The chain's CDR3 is CASSPGQDTEAFF. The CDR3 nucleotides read TGTGCCAGCAGCCCGGGACAGGACACTGAAGCTTTCTTT.

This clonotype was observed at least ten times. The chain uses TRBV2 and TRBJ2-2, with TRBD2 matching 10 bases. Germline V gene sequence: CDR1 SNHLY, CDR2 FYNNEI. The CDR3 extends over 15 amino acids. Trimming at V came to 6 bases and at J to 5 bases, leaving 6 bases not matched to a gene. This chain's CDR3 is CASSLAGGGTGELFF. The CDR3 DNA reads TGTGCCAGCAGCTTAGCGGGGGGCGGAACCGGGGAGCTGTTTTTT.

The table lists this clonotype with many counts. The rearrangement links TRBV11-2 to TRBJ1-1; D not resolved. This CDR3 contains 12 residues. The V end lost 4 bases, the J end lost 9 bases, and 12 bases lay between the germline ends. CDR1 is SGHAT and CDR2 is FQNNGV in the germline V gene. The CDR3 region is CASSSVGLQAFF. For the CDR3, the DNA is TGTGCCAGCAGCTCTGTCGGGCTACAAGCTTTCTTT.

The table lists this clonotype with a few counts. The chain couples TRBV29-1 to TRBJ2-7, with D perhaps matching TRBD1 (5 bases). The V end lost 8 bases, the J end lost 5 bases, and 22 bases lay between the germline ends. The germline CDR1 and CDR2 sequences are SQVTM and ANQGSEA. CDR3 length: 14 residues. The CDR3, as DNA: TGCAGCCCCCGACAGAAGCCTAAGGGGCACGAGCAGTACTTC. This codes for CSPRQKPKGHEQYF.

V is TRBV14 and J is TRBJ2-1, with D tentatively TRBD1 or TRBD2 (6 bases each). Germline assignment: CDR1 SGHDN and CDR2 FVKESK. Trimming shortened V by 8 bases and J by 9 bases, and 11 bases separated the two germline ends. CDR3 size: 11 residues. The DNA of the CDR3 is TGTGCCAGCGGGGGGCGGGGTGAGCAGTTCTTC. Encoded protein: CASGGRGEQFF.

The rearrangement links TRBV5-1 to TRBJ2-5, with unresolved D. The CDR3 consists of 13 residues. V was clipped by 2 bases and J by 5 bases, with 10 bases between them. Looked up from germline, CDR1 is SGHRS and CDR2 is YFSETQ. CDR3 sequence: CASSFTARETQYF. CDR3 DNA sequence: TGCGCCAGCAGCTTTACAGCAAGGGAGACCCAGTACTTC.

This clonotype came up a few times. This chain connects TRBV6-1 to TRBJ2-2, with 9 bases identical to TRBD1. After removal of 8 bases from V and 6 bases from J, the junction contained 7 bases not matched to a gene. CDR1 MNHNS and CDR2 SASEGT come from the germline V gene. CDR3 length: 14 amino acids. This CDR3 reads CASRTGVIAGELFF. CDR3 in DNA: TGTGCCAGCCGGACAGGGGTTATCGCCGGGGAGCTGTTTTTT.

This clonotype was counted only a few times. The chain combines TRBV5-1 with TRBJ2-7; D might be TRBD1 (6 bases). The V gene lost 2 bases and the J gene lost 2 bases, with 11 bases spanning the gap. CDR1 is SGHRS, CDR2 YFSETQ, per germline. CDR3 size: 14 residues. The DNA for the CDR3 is TGCGCCAGCAGCTTCCAGGACAGAACCTACGAGCAGTACTTC. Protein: CASSFQDRTYEQYF.

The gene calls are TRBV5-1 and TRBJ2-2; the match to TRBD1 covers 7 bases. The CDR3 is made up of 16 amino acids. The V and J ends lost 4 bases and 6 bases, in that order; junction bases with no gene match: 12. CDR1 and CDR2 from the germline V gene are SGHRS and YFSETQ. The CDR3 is CASSHGGRGIPGELFF. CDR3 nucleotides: TGCGCCAGCAGCCACGGTGGCAGGGGGATTCCCGGGGAGCTGTTTTTT.

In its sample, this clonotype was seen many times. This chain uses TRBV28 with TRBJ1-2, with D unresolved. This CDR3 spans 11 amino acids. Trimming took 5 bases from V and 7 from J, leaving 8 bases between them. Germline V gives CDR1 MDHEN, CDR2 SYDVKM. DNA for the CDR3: TGTGCCAGCAGTGTGGGGAGTGGCTACACCTTC. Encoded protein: CASSVGSGYTF.

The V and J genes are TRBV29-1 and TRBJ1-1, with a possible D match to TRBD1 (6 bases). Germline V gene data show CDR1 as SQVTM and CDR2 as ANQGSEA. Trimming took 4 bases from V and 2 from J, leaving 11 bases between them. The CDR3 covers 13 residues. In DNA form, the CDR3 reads TGCAGCGTTGTTTCCGGGGGCAACACTGAAGCTTTCTTT. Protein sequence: CSVVSGGNTEAFF.

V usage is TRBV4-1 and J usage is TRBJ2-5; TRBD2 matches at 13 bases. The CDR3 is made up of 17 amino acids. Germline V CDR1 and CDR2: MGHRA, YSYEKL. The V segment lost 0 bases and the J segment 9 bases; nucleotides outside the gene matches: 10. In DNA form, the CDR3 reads TGCGCCAGCAGCCAAGATGGGGGGACTAGCGGGGTCGGGGCCCAGTACTTC. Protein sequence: CASSQDGGTSGVGAQYF.

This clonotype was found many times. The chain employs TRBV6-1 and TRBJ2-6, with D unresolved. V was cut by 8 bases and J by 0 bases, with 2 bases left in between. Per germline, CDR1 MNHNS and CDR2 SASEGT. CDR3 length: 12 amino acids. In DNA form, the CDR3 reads TGTGCCAGCGACTCTGGGGCCAACGTCCTGACTTTC. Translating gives CASDSGANVLTF.

CDR3 coding DNA: TGCAGTGCCTGGGACAGGGAGGACACTGAAGCTTTCTTT. Its protein product is CSAWDREDTEAFF. The chain couples TRBV20-1 to TRBJ1-1; 9 bases are shared with TRBD1. The germline gives CDR1 DFQATT, CDR2 SNEGSKA (reference sequence). V was pared by 6 bases and J by 3 bases, with 5 bases of the junction left unmatched. CDR3 size: 13 residues.